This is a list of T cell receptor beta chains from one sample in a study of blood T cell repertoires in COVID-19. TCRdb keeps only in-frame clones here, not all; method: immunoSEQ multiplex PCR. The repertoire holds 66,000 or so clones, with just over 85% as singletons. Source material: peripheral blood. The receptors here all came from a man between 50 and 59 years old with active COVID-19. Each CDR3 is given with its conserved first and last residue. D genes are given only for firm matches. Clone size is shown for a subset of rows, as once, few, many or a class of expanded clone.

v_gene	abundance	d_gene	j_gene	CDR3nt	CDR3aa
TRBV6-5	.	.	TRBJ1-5	TGTGCCAGCAGCGTATTCAGGGATCAGCCCCAGCATTTT	CASSVFRDQPQHF
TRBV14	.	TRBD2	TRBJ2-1	TGTGCCAGCAGCCAACTAGCGGGGGGGTACAATGAGCAGTTCTTC	CASSQLAGGYNEQFF
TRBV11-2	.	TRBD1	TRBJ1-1	TGTGCCAGCAGCCCCCGGGACAGGTCGACTGAAGCTTTCTTT	CASSPRDRSTEAFF
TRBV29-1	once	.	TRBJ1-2	TGCAGCGTTGTCGGGAGTAACTATGGCTACACCTTC	CSVVGSNYGYTF
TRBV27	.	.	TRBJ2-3	TGTGCCAGCAGTTTAGGACACATAAGCACAGATACGCAGTATTTT	CASSLGHISTDTQYF
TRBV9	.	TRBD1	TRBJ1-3	TGTGCCAGCAGCGTATTTAGTGGGCGTCCCGGGACAGACCTGCGGGGTGGAAACACCATATATTTT	CASSVFSGRPGTDLRGGNTIYF
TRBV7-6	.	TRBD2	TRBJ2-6	TGTGCCAGCAGCTCCTCCGCGGGAGGTGGCTCTGGGGCCAACGTCCTGACTTTC	CASSSSAGGGSGANVLTF
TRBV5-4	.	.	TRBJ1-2	TGTGCCAGCAGCTTGGGGCAGGGCTCTGCGGATGGCTACACCTTC	CASSLGQGSADGYTF
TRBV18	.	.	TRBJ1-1	TGTGCCAGCTCGCCCCAAGGACAGAACACTGAAGCTTTCTTT	CASSPQGQNTEAFF
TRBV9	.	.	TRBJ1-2	TGTGCCAGCAGCGTAGCCTCGGGAACAGGGAGTGGCTACACCTTC	CASSVASGTGSGYTF
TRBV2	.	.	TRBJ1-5	TGTGCCAGCAGTGCAGGGGCGGGCAATCAGCCCCAGCATTTT	CASSAGAGNQPQHF
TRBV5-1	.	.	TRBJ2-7	TGCGCCAGCAGCGACGGACAGATGACCTCCTACGAGCAGTACTTC	CASSDGQMTSYEQYF
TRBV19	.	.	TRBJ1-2	TGTGCCAGTAGGGCACAGGGTCCCCTCTCTAACTATGGCTACACCTTC	CASRAQGPLSNYGYTF
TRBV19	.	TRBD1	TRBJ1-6	TGTGCCAGTAGTATACGAGGACAGGGTTCCTATAATTCACCCCTCCACTTT	CASSIRGQGSYNSPLHF
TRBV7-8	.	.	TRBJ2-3	TGTGCCAGCAGCTTAGAGGTTTTGGGCTCTAGCACAGATACGCAGTATTTT	CASSLEVLGSSTDTQYF
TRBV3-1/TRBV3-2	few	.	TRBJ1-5	TGTGCCAGCAGCTTCAGAAATCAGCCCCAGCATTTT	CASSFRNQPQHF
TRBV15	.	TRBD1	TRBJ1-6	TGTGCCACCAGCAGAGATCGGGGACAGGGTGGATCCTATAATTCACCCCTCCACTTT	CATSRDRGQGGSYNSPLHF
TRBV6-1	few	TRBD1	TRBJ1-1	TGTGCCAGCAGTGAAGGGGACAGGGCTACTTCTGAAGCTTTCTTT	CASSEGDRATSEAFF
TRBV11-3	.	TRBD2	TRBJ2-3	TGTGCCAGCGGGGGCGGGAGGTCAGATACGCAGTATTTT	CASGGGRSDTQYF
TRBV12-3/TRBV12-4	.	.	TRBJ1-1	TGTGCCAGCAGCTCCGAGTTTTTGAGAGCTTTCTTT	CASSSEFLRAFF
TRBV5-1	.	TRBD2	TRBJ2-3	TGCGCCAGCAGCCTCGTCTCCGGGACTAGCGGGGGGCACACAGATACGCAGTATTTT	CASSLVSGTSGGHTDTQYF
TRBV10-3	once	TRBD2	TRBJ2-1	TGTGCCACTCAAGCCGGACTAGCGGGGGGGTCCTCCTACAATGAGCAGTTCTTC	CATQAGLAGGSSYNEQFF
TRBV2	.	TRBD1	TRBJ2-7	TGTGCCAGCAGCGCCGGGACAGGGAACTACGAGCAGTACTTC	CASSAGTGNYEQYF
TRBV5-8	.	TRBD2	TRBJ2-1	TGTGCCAGCAGCGGGGGACTAGCGGTCTACAATGAGCAGTTCTTC	CASSGGLAVYNEQFF
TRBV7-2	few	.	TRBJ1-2	TGTGCCAGCAGCTTAGTGGGCAGTATTAACTATGGCTACACCTTC	CASSLVGSINYGYTF
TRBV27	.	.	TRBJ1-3	TGTGCCAGCAGTTTTGGAGGGCCGGGAACTGGAAACACCATATATTTT	CASSFGGPGTGNTIYF
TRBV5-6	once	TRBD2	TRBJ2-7	TGTGCCAGCAGACGCAGGACTAGCGGGGGATCCTACGAGCAGTACTTC	CASRRRTSGGSYEQYF
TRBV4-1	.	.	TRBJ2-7	TGCGCCAGCAGCGAAGCTCTGAACAGGGTTATCTACGAGCAGTACTTC	CASSEALNRVIYEQYF
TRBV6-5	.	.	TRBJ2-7	TGTGCCAGCAGTTACGGAGGGGTAGACGAGCAGTACTTC	CASSYGGVDEQYF
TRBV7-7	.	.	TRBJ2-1	TGTGCCAGCAGCTTAGGGGGAACTAGCCGACAGTTCTTC	CASSLGGTSRQFF
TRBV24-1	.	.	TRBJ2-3	TGTGCCACCAGTGATTCGGGGGTAGATACGCAGTATTTT	CATSDSGVDTQYF
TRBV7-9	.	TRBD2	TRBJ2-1	TGTGCCAGCAGCTCAACGACTAGCGGGAGGGTAAATGAGCAGTTCTTC	CASSSTTSGRVNEQFF
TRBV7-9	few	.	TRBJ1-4	TGTGCCAGCAGCTTCGGGAGGGGGGATGAAAAACTGTTTTTT	CASSFGRGDEKLFF
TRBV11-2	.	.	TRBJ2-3	TGTGCCAGCACTCTCACAGATACGCAGTATTTT	CASTLTDTQYF
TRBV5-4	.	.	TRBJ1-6	TGTGCCAGCAGCTTGGCCCGGGGAGGTACAGGACCCCTCCACTTT	CASSLARGGTGPLHF
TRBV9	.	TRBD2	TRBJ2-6	TGTGCCAGCAGCAAAAGCCGGGACGGGAGGTCTGGGGCCAACGTCCTGACTTTC	CASSKSRDGRSGANVLTF
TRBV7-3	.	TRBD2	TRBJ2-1	TGTGCCAGCAGCTTAGGACTAGCGCCGTACAATGAGCAGTTCTTC	CASSLGLAPYNEQFF
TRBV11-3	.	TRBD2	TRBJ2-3	TGTGCCAGCAGCTCTGGACTAGTTAGCACAGATACGCAGTATTTT	CASSSGLVSTDTQYF
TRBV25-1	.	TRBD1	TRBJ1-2	TGTGCCAGCACCGGTCGGGGACAGACTTATGGCTACACCTTC	CASTGRGQTYGYTF
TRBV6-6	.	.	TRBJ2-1	TGTGCCAGCAGTATTAGGGGGGGGAATGAGCAGTTCTTC	CASSIRGGNEQFF
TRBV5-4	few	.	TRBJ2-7	TGTGCCAGCAGCTCGCCCGGGAAGGGAAGCTCCTACGAGCAGTACTTC	CASSSPGKGSSYEQYF
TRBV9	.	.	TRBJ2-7	TGTGCCAGCAGCCCCCGGGCAGGGGACTCCTACGAGCAGTACTTC	CASSPRAGDSYEQYF
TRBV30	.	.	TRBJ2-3	TGTGCCTGGAGTGTCCGAGGGCCGACAGATACGCAGTATTTT	CAWSVRGPTDTQYF
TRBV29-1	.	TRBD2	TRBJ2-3	TGCAGCGTTGGAGCTAGCGGGAGGGATACGCAGTATTTT	CSVGASGRDTQYF
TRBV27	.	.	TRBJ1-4	TGTGCCAGCAGTCTTAGGGGTGATGAAAAACTGTTTTTT	CASSLRGDEKLFF
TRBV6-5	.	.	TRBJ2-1	TGTGCCAGCAGAGTTTTCTTCAGGTTTGGAAATGAGCAGTTCTTC	CASRVFFRFGNEQFF
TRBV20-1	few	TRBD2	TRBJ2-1	TGCAGTGCTAGTGGATCGGGGGGGCGGAATGAGCAGTTCTTC	CSASGSGGRNEQFF
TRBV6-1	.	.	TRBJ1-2	TGTGCCAGCAGTGAAGCGCGGGTTGGTTCTAACTATGGCTACACCTTC	CASSEARVGSNYGYTF
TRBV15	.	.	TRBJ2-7	TGTGCCACCAGCAGAGAGTCTAGCTCCTACGAGCAGTACTTC	CATSRESSSYEQYF
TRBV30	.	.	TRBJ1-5	TGTGCCTGGTCCGGGGGGAATCAGCCCCAGCATTTT	CAWSGGNQPQHF
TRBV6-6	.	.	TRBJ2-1	TGTGCCAGCAGTAGAGCGTCCTCGGGGAATGAGCAGTTCTTC	CASSRASSGNEQFF